A selection of T cell receptor beta chains follows, all from one sample in a study of identical twins. TCRdb re-called the 5' RACE reads with MiXCR, one entry per CDR3 protein. Here the sample spans approximately 300,000 distinct CDR3 sequences, 8% to 9.5% being singletons. These data were also filed under a second study, of yellow fever vaccine responses in identical twins.

Sequencing was done on a sample of CD8+ T cells sorted from blood. The receptors shown here come from a young woman in good health. Both conserved end residues are part of each CDR3. The order of the fields is V gene, D gene, J gene, CDR3 length, clone size, CDR3 DNA, CDR3 protein. D genes are given only for firm matches. Size is omitted from some rows. Given values are once, few, many or a class for expanded clones.

TRBV7-3	TRBD2	TRBJ2-3	14	few	TGTGCCAGCAGCGTGGGGGGGTACACAGATACGCAGTATTTT	CASSVGGYTDTQYF
TRBV7-9	-	TRBJ2-7	12	many	TGTGCCAGCAGCTCCTTAGCTCTCGAGCAGTACTTC	CASSSLALEQYF
TRBV4-1	TRBD1	TRBJ1-1	14	few	TGCGCCAGCAGCCGAGAGACAGGGGGAACTGAAGCTTTCTTT	CASSRETGGTEAFF
TRBV3-1	-	TRBJ2-7	12	few	TGTGCCAGCAGCAGACTGTCTAAAGAGCAGTACTTC	CASSRLSKEQYF
TRBV30	-	TRBJ2-2	15	-	TGTGCCTGGAGTGCCGGTACTATAGGTGCCGGGGAGCTGTTTTTT	CAWSAGTIGAGELFF
TRBV3-1	TRBD1	TRBJ2-3	15	many	TGTGCCAGCAGACCCAAGACAGGGGGCAGAGATACGCAGTATTTT	CASRPKTGGRDTQYF
TRBV15	TRBD1	TRBJ2-1	16	many	TGTGCCACCAGGGAGACAGGGGGGAGCACCTACAATGAGCAGTTCTTC	CATRETGGSTYNEQFF
TRBV29-1	-	TRBJ1-2	14	few	TGCAGCGTTGTGCTGCCACAGGCGTTAGGTGGCTACACCTTC	CSVVLPQALGGYTF
TRBV29-1	-	TRBJ1-2	12	few	TGCAGCTATGAGGGGCTTAACTATGGCTACACCTTC	CSYEGLNYGYTF
TRBV5-1	-	TRBJ2-7	12	many	TGCGCCAGCAGCTTGGTGACCCACGAGCAGTACTTC	CASSLVTHEQYF
TRBV29-1	TRBD1	TRBJ1-2	13	many	TGCAGCGTTGGCCTGGACAGGGAAGGTGGCTACACCTTC	CSVGLDREGGYTF
TRBV6-1	-	TRBJ2-7	13	few	TGTGCCAGCAGTGAATGGTCAGGAGGGGAGCAGTACTTC	CASSEWSGGEQYF
TRBV12-3/TRBV12-4	-	TRBJ2-5	12	-	TGTGCCAGCAGCGTAACAGGGGAGACCCAGTACTTC	CASSVTGETQYF
TRBV2	TRBD2	TRBJ2-1	17	-	TGTGCCAGCAAGGGACTAGCGGGTGTTAGCTCCTACAATGAGCAGTTCTTC	CASKGLAGVSSYNEQFF
TRBV7-9	-	TRBJ2-5	13	many	TGTGCCAGCAGCTTAATAGGGGGGGAGACCCAGTACTTC	CASSLIGGETQYF
TRBV15	-	TRBJ1-4	12	-	TGTGCCACCAAGGGCTTAGGGGAAAAACTGTTTTTT	CATKGLGEKLFF
TRBV4-3	-	TRBJ2-7	14	many	TGCGCCAGCAGCCAAGGTGGATTGGGATACGAGCAGTACTTC	CASSQGGLGYEQYF
TRBV6-2/TRBV6-3	TRBD2	TRBJ2-1	15	-	TGTGCCAGCAGGGACGGGGCGGGGGGCTACAATGAGCAGTTCTTC	CASRDGAGGYNEQFF
TRBV7-9	-	TRBJ1-1	12	-	TGTGCCAGCAGCGGAGGAGGGGAAGAAGCTTTCTTT	CASSGGGEEAFF
TRBV7-9	-	TRBJ2-6	17	few	TGTGCCAGCAGCTTAGGGACAACGGACTCTGGGGCCAACGTCCTGACTTTC	CASSLGTTDSGANVLTF
TRBV7-9	TRBD1	TRBJ1-3	15	few	TGTGCCAGCAGCCAAGGGGGCGCCTCTGGAAACACCATATATTTT	CASSQGGASGNTIYF
TRBV11-2	-	TRBJ2-7	15	few	TGTGCCAGCAGCCCCCCGGGGGTAGCTAACTACGAGCAGTACTTC	CASSPPGVANYEQYF
TRBV19	-	TRBJ2-7	12	few	TGTGCCAGTAGTCCGTCGCGGTACGAGCAGTACTTC	CASSPSRYEQYF
TRBV7-9	-	TRBJ2-5	14	-	TGTGCCAGCAGCTCACCGGGCCGAAGGGAGACCCAGTACTTC	CASSSPGRRETQYF
TRBV6-1	-	TRBJ2-2	12	few	TGTGCCAGCAGTATGATCCCCGGGGAGCTGTTTTTT	CASSMIPGELFF
TRBV5-1	TRBD1	TRBJ2-7	17	many	TGCGCCAGCAGCCATAGAACGACAGGGGCCCACTCCTACGAGCAGTACTTC	CASSHRTTGAHSYEQYF
TRBV3-1	-	TRBJ2-7	15	-	TGTGCCAGCAGCCAGGAGACAGGCATCCCCTACGAGCAGTACTTC	CASSQETGIPYEQYF